This TCR beta chain was sequenced for a study of shared clonotypes between healthy human individuals. Study findings and constraints: Memory subsets generally showed lower estimated richness than naive subsets.

A remark on this clone: Its antigen remains unidentified.

Adult donors, all healthy and HIV-negative, had no recent acute infections or vaccinations. Splitting the CD4+ cells yielded a CD45RA+ naive subset and a CD45RA-negative memory subset. Some 32,000 T cell genomes, or about 0.2 ug DNA, went into the sorted-subset replicate PCRs. This table comes from immunoSEQ multiplex PCR, and its TCRdb copy is limited to in-frame clones, with some not included. The table has just over 2,000,000 clones, about 95% seen once. V shed 2 bases, J shed 3 bases, and the junction held 5 bases outside the gene matches. In germline, CDR1 is GTSNPN, CDR2 SVGIG (reference sequence). There are 16 residues in the CDR3.

Sequencing was done on a sample of naive CD4+ T cells sorted from blood. Subset noted: CD45RA+ positively selected. V and J are TRBV30 and TRBJ2-3, with 13 bases matching TRBD2. This receptor was identified in a man aged 18-30 years in good health. The CDR3 DNA reads TGTGCCTGGAGTCGGGGACTAGCGGGGAAAACAGATACGCAGTATTTT. Protein: CAWSRGLAGKTDTQYF. The full variable domain, in which reference TRBV30 and TRBJ2-3 provide the parts outside the CDR3, is SQTIHQWPATLVQPVGSPLSLECTVEGTSNPNLYWYRQAAGRGLQLLFYSVGIGQISSEVPQNLSASRPQDRQFILSSKKLLLSDSGFYLCAWSRGLAGKTDTQYFGPGTRLTVL.